This T cell receptor (beta chain) appears in the sequencing data of a study of response to subunit inactivated influenza vaccine. TCRdb analysed the RT-PCR reads with MiXCR anew, one entry per CDR3 protein. Altogether 860,000 or so distinct CDR3 sequences are present, 21% being singletons, with the ten largest covering roughly 10%. CDR1 LNHNV and CDR2 YYDKDF come from the germline V gene (reference sequence). The V gene end was trimmed by 5 bases and the J gene end by 0 bases; junction bases not matched to a gene: 9. This CDR3 has 16 residues. The source was PBMCs from blood, collected 4 to 6 days after vaccination. The source is a man aged 50 to 59 who received an inactivated influenza vaccine. The rearrangement links TRBV15 to TRBJ2-5; 7 positions match TRBD1. Here the CDR3 DNA reads TGTGCCACCAGCGTAACCGAACAGGGGAACCAAGAGACCCAGTACTTC. It encodes CATSVTEQGNQETQYF.